Below, 11 T cell receptor beta chains from the same sample are listed, as sequenced in a study of Graves' ophthalmopathy and Graves' hyperthyroidism. Transcripts of RNA were the source for amplifying TCR beta CDR3 regions. Second-round multiplex PCR came after a first-round RT-PCR that employed HTBI primers. One entry per CDR3 protein, called by TCRdb with MiXCR from the multiplex PCR reads. The table has about 160,000 distinct CDR3 sequences, approximately 40% seen once. Sequenced input: peripheral blood. The receptors were sampled from a woman aged 40 to 50 with Graves' ophthalmopathy.

Ten or more counts support this clonotype. The chain combines TRBV9 with TRBJ2-7, with D perhaps being TRBD1 or TRBD2 (5 bases each). The V end lost 7 bases, the J end lost 6 bases, and 23 bases lay between the germline ends. Per germline, CDR1 SGDLS and CDR2 YYNGEE. This CDR3 is built from 15 residues. CDR3 DNA: TGTGCCAGCGGTCGGGGAAGGGGTACAGGCGGCGAGCAGTACTTC. Amino acids: CASGRGRGTGGEQYF.

The genes are TRBV15 and TRBJ1-5; no firm D call. CDR1 LNHNV and CDR2 YYDKDF come from the germline V gene (reference sequence). CDR3 length: 15 amino acids. V was pared by 0 bases and J by 3 bases, with 9 bases between. For the CDR3, the DNA is TGTGCCACCAGCAGAGATCCCGGCAACAATCAGCCCCAGCATTTT. Translated: CATSRDPGNNQPQHF. Using reference TRBV15 and TRBJ1-5 for the parts outside the CDR3, the full variable domain is DAMVIQNPRYQVTQFGKPVTLSCSQTLNHNVMYWYQQKSSQAPKLLFHYYDKDFNNEADTPDNFQSRRPNTSFCFLDIRSPGLGDTAMYLCATSRDPGNNQPQHFGDGTRLSIL.

There are many counts of this clonotype. The V gene is TRBV7-2, the J gene TRBJ1-1; TRBD1 matches 7 bases. This CDR3 region has 13 residues. Germline CDR1 SGHTA, CDR2 FQGNSA. Trimming removed 4 bases from V and 3 bases from J; junction bases left unmatched: 2. CDR3 nucleotides: TGTGCCAGCAGCTCAGGGACAGACACTGAAGCTTTCTTT. Its translation is CASSSGTDTEAFF.

The chain carries TRBV12-3 or TRBV12-4 and TRBJ2-7; D unclear. CDR3 length: 10 residues. The V end lost 6 bases, the J end lost 7 bases, and 7 bases lay between the germline ends. CDR3 in amino acids: CASSRVEQYF. The CDR3 DNA is TGTGCCAGCAGCCGGGTGGAGCAGTACTTC.

This clonotype was seen at least ten times. The V and J genes are TRBV28 and TRBJ1-3; the D is unclear. The V end lost 3 bases, the J end lost 4 bases, and 10 bases lay between the germline ends. This CDR3 comprises 14 residues. Per the germline V gene, CDR1 is MDHEN and CDR2 is SYDVKM. The CDR3: CASSFPASGNTIYF. The CDR3 nucleotides read TGTGCCAGCAGTTTTCCTGCGAGCGGAAACACCATATATTTT.

This clonotype showed up many times. The chain links TRBV6-5 to TRBJ2-2, with TRBD2 identical over 12 bases. The CDR3 covers 18 residues. Per germline, CDR1 MNHEY and CDR2 SVGAGI. J gave up 5 bases and V 2 bases, and 9 bases lay outside the gene matches. CDR3 loop: CASSYDLAGGPRTGELFF. For the CDR3, the DNA is TGTGCCAGCAGTTACGATCTAGCGGGGGGGCCTCGTACCGGGGAGCTGTTTTTT.

In this sample, this clonotype turned up many times. The chain combines TRBV28 with TRBJ2-7; D ambiguous. The CDR3 has 13 residues. Trimming pared 5 bases from V and 3 bases from J, leaving 11 bases between. From germline, CDR1 is MDHEN and CDR2 SYDVKM. The chain's CDR3 is CASSRAGNYEQYF. CDR3 in DNA: TGTGCCAGCAGTCGGGCAGGAAACTACGAGCAGTACTTC.

J is TRBJ2-7 and V is TRBV7-8; D might be TRBD1 or TRBD2, each matching 5 bases. V lost 3 bases and J 2 bases, leaving 14 bases between the germline ends. The CDR3 is made up of 15 amino acids. Germline values: CDR1 SGHVS, CDR2 FQNEAQ. CDR3 residues: CASSFQRDGPYEQYF. In nucleotides, the CDR3 is TGTGCCAGCAGCTTTCAACGGGACGGACCCTACGAGCAGTACTTC.

This clonotype appeared many times. The chain couples TRBV12-3 or TRBV12-4 to TRBJ1-4; D may be TRBD1 (6 bases). There are 16 residues in the CDR3. Between the trimmed V and J ends, which lost 6 bases and 4 bases, there was a span of 18 bases. Here the CDR3 reads CASRDQGKGFNEKLFF. DNA for the CDR3: TGTGCCAGCAGAGATCAGGGGAAGGGGTTTAATGAAAAACTGTTTTTT.

This clonotype was observed a single time. This chain joins TRBV7-9 and TRBJ2-5; D possibly uses TRBD1 or TRBD2 (6 bases each). The CDR3 covers 14 residues. Trimming cost V 3 bases and J 4 bases, with 12 bases left between them. The germline gives CDR1 SEHNR, CDR2 FQNEAQ (reference sequence). The CDR3, as DNA: TGTGCCAGCAGCTTTATCGGGGGCTCAGAGACCCAGTACTTC. Amino acid sequence: CASSFIGGSETQYF.

There are many counts of this clonotype. The CDR3 is CASQRETGELFF. The CDR3 DNA reads TGTGCCAGCCAGCGGGAGACCGGGGAGCTGTTTTTT. This rearrangement joins TRBV19 to TRBJ2-2, with 8 bases that match TRBD2. The CDR3 length is 12 residues. Germline V lookup: CDR1 LNHDA, CDR2 SQIVND (reference sequence). J was trimmed by 5 bases and V by 9 bases; bases with no gene match: 2.